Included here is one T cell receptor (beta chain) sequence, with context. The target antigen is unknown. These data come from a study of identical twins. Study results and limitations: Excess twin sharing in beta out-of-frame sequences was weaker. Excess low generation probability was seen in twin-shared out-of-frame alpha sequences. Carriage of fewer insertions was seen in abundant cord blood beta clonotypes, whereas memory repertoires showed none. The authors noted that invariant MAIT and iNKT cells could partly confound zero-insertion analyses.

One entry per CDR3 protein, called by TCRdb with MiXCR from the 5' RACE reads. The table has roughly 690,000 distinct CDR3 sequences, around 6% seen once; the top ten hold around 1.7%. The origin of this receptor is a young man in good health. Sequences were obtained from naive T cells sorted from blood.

CDR3 in amino acids: CAISESEAGGTNYNEQFF. The CDR3 coding sequence is TGTGCCATCAGTGAGTCGGAAGCGGGAGGAACAAACTACAATGAGCAGTTCTTC. The genes are TRBV10-3 and TRBJ2-1; 9 nucleotides match TRBD2. CDR3 length: 18 residues. Germline CDR1 ENHRY, CDR2 SYGVKD. J lost 3 bases, V lost 0 bases, and 9 bases had no gene match.